These 17 T cell receptor beta chains share one sample of origin, sequenced in a study of CD8+CD57+ T cells in acquired aplastic anemia. Sequencing involved patients with CD8+CD57+ cell expansion previously shown by flow cytometry. Both TCR beta VDJ combination and CDR3 sequence profiling were carried out. Genomic DNA was the template for this profiling. Using its own MiXCR run on the reads, TCRdb lists one record per CDR3 protein. Among about 160,000 distinct CDR3 sequences listed, around 50% were seen once. Sequencing input: sorted CD4+, CD8+, or CD8+CD57+ T cells (not recorded which) from PBMCs. The origin of the receptors is a human donor with aplastic anemia.

As to this clonotype: As the CDR3 is not closed by the conserved phenylalanine or tryptophan, this likely results from a read error. No DNA is shown, since the ends of the CDR3 on it are uncertain; the CDR3 is the one TCRdb lists. The rearrangement links TRBV7-3 to TRBJ2-1; the table's D call, TRBD2, has no DNA check behind it. The CDR3 length is 16 residues, termini included. Looked up from germline, CDR1 is SGHTA and CDR2 is FQGTGA. The CDR3 loop reads CASSPRTSGGHNEQFY.

This clonotype was picked up many times. One end of the junction varies from germline; a read error may be responsible. The J gene is TRBJ2-3, the V gene TRBV7-2; 8 nucleotides match TRBD2. The CDR3 runs to 13 residues. Germline V lookup: CDR1 SGHTA, CDR2 FQGNSA. CDR3 sequence: CASSPSGSTGRDF. CDR3 DNA: TGTGCCAGCAGCCCCAGCGGGAGCACAGGTCGTGATTTT.

In this sample, this clonotype turned up a few times. J is TRBJ2-2 and V is TRBV10-3; TRBD1 might be the D (5 bases). Germline V lookup: CDR1 ENHRY, CDR2 SYGVKD. V lost 6 bases to trimming and J lost 1 base, with 9 bases between them. The CDR3 consists of 14 residues. CDR3 nucleotides: TGTGCCATCAGCTACGACAGGAACACCGGGGAGCTGTTTTTT. This gives the protein CAISYDRNTGELFF.

This chain connects TRBV20-1 to TRBJ1-5, with D unresolved. V dropped 0 bases and J dropped 8 bases, with 17 bases sitting between them. The CDR3 totals 15 residues. Per the germline V gene, CDR1 is DFQATT and CDR2 is SNEGSKA (reference sequence). CDR3 nucleotides: TGCAGTGCTAGAGACCCTGGAGTCGGAGAGGAGCCCCAGCATTTT. This encodes CSARDPGVGEEPQHF.

This clonotype showed up many times. This chain connects TRBV24-1 to TRBJ2-1; no clear D. This CDR3 spans 12 amino acids. Germline CDR1 reads KGHDR; CDR2 reads SFDVKD. V was shortened by 4 bases and J by 4 bases, with 4 bases between the two germline ends. The CDR3 loop is CATSDSYNEQFF. The CDR3 DNA is TGTGCCACCAGTGACTCTTACAATGAGCAGTTCTTC.

The gene calls are TRBV19 and TRBJ1-4, with 8 bases aligning to TRBD1. V shed 5 bases, J shed 7 bases, and the junction held 9 bases outside the gene matches. Per germline, CDR1 LNHDA and CDR2 SQIVND (reference sequence). The CDR3 has 15 amino acids. The CDR3 is CASSPSTGGGEKLFF. CDR3 nucleotide sequence: TGTGCCAGTAGTCCCAGTACAGGGGGTGGTGAAAAACTGTTTTTT.

The chain couples TRBV10-1 to TRBJ2-7; D is unresolved. The CDR3 totals 13 residues. Germline V CDR1 and CDR2: WNHNN, SYGVQD (reference sequence). V lost 6 bases and J 5 bases, leaving 14 bases between the germline ends. The CDR3 loop reads CASSGQETHEQYF. CDR3 nucleotides: TGCGCCAGCAGCGGGCAGGAGACTCACGAGCAGTACTTC.

A few counts support this clonotype. The chain uses TRBV2 and TRBJ2-2; D is ambiguous. The CDR3 is made up of 15 amino acids. CDR1 and CDR2 from the germline V gene are SNHLY and FYNNEI. Trimming shortened V by 1 base and J by 5 bases, and 11 bases separated the two germline ends. The CDR3 bases are TGTGCCAGCAGTGAAGAAAGAACGCCGACCGGGGAGCTGTTTTTT. This gives the protein CASSEERTPTGELFF. Using reference TRBV2 and TRBJ2-2 for the parts outside the CDR3, the full variable domain is EPEVTQTPSHQVTQMGQEVILRCVPISNHLYFYWYRQILGQKVEFLVSFYNNEISEKSEIFDDQFSVERPDGSNFTLKIRSTKLEDSAMYFCASSEERTPTGELFFGEGSRLTVL.

DNA of the CDR3: TGCAGTGCTAGAGATGGGGCCAACGTCCTGACTTTC. Amino acids: CSARDGANVLTF. V usage is TRBV20-1 and J usage is TRBJ2-6; D remains unclear. Looked up from germline, CDR1 is DFQATT and CDR2 is SNEGSKA (reference sequence). V was shortened by 0 bases and J by 3 bases, with 0 bases between the two germline ends. This CDR3 spans 12 amino acids.

Many counts were recorded for this clonotype. This chain links TRBV19 with TRBJ1-1; 9 nucleotides match TRBD1. Germline CDR1 is LNHDA and CDR2 is SQIVND (reference sequence). V lost 6 bases and J lost 4; bases outside the gene matches: 12. The CDR3 loop spans 16 amino acids. The CDR3 DNA reads TGTGCCAGTAGGGACTGGACAACAGGGGGCATCACTGAAGCTTTCTTT. Encoded protein: CASRDWTTGGITEAFF.

A few counts support this clonotype. This rearrangement joins TRBV30 to TRBJ1-2; 11 bases fit TRBD1. This CDR3 spans 13 amino acids. The germline V gene has CDR1 GTSNPN and CDR2 SVGIG (reference sequence). V was pared by 3 bases and J by 6 bases, with 3 bases of the junction left unmatched. The DNA for the CDR3 is TGTGCCTGGAGCGGGGGACAGGGGGATGGCTACACCTTC. Its translation is CAWSGGQGDGYTF.

This clonotype was observed at least ten times. The chain has TRBV29-1 and TRBJ2-5; no reliable D call. The CDR3 has 10 residues. Germline assignment: CDR1 SQVTM and CDR2 ANQGSEA. V was pared by 4 bases and J by 5 bases, with 5 bases between. The CDR3 loop is CSVGSETQYF. As DNA, the CDR3 is TGCAGCGTTGGGAGTGAGACCCAGTACTTC. Based on the CDR3 plus reference TRBV29-1 and TRBJ2-5, the full variable domain is SAVISQKPSRDICQRGTSLTIQCQVDSQVTMMFWYRQQPGQSLTLIATANQGSEATYESGFVIDKFPISRPNLTFSTLTVSNMSPEDSSIYLCSVGSETQYFGPGTRLLVL.

As for this clonotype: A much bigger clone sits one base away, suggesting this may be a read error. The CDR3 here is CASSLLTGLAITQYF. In DNA form, the CDR3 reads TGTGCCAGCAGCTTACTAACGGGACTAGCAATCACGCAGTATTTT. This chain connects TRBV11-1 to TRBJ2-3; 9 nucleotides line up with TRBD2. This CDR3 contains 15 residues. V was pared by 2 bases and J by 9 bases, with 9 bases of the junction left unmatched. CDR1 SGHAT and CDR2 FQDESV come from the germline V gene (reference sequence).

This clonotype came up once. V is TRBV2 and J is TRBJ2-5; 8 bases are shared with TRBD2. The CDR3 runs 15 residues. With V trimmed by 6 bases and J by 1 base, 7 bases remained unmatched. The germline V gene has CDR1 SNHLY and CDR2 FYNNEI. CDR3 in DNA: TGTGCCAGCAGGGATATTAGCGGGATCCAAGAGACCCAGTACTTC. Encoded protein: CASRDISGIQETQYF.

The rearrangement links TRBV25-1 to TRBJ1-1; 7 positions agree with TRBD1. The germline CDR1 and CDR2 sequences are MGHDK and SYGVNS. Germline trimming cut 6 bases from V and 1 base from J; bases unmatched to any gene: 8. The CDR3 extends over 15 amino acids. The DNA of the CDR3 is TGTGCCAGCAGGACCGCAGGGGGGGGGAACACTGAAGCTTTCTTT. Translating gives CASRTAGGGNTEAFF.

This chain uses TRBV10-3 with TRBJ2-7; D unclear. The CDR3 totals 12 residues. Germline CDR1 is ENHRY and CDR2 is SYGVKD. The ends were cut back, 2 bases at V and 2 bases at J, with 4 bases in the middle. This CDR3 reads CAISEVAYEQYF. In DNA form, the CDR3 reads TGTGCCATCAGTGAGGTAGCCTACGAGCAGTACTTC.

The chain carries TRBV6-1 and TRBJ2-2, with D perhaps TRBD1 (6 bases). There are 15 residues in the CDR3. Germline CDR1 and CDR2: MNHNS and SASEGT. V shed 4 bases and J shed 5 bases, with 14 bases lying between them. In DNA form, the CDR3 reads TGTGCCAGCAGTGGCACACAGGGACGGACCGGGGAGCTGTTTTTT. Translation: CASSGTQGRTGELFF.